This TCR beta chain was sequenced in a study of blood T cell repertoires in COVID-19. Across the study: The origin of the acute and convalescent COVID-19 samples was the United States, Italy and Spain. PBMCs, B-cell-depleted T cells, or T cells provided the cDNA or gDNA that made up the material.

As handled by the study authors: Scientists estimated how many nucleated cells there were by amplifying reference gene primers. Method: immunoSEQ multiplex PCR; TCRdb's copy keeps in-frame clones and lacks some. For V, J and clone size, that table is used; D and trimming come from the DNA. The sample shows 50,000 or so clones, approximately 80% of them seen only once. V dropped 5 bases and J dropped 2; count of bases not matched to a gene: 8. This CDR3 comprises 15 residues. The germline V gene encodes CDR1 MDHEN and CDR2 SYDVKM. There are a few counts of this clone. This TCR was sampled from a man aged 65 to 85 with acute or convalescent COVID-19. Sequences were obtained from peripheral blood. The rearrangement uses TRBV28 and TRBJ1-1; 7 nucleotides line up with TRBD1. The CDR3 DNA reads as TGTGCCAGCAGTGGGAGACAGGGTTTAAACACTGAAGCTTTCTTT. Protein product: CASSGRQGLNTEAFF.